A single sample is the source of the 18 T cell receptor beta chains below, sequenced in a study of T cell responses to AZD1222 COVID-19 vaccine. Repertoires were generated with immunoSEQ multiplex PCR, while TCRdb's copy carries only in-frame clones and drops some. The sample includes 180,000 or so clones, 93% of them seen just once. The sample was peripheral blood, taken 28 days after the second AZD1222 dose. All receptors come from an adult who received the AZD1222 COVID-19 vaccine.

The genes are TRBV5-5 and TRBJ2-5; D may correspond to TRBD1 or TRBD2 (7 bases each). V was clipped by 4 bases and J by 4 bases, with 17 bases between them. Germline CDR1 is SGHKS and CDR2 is YYEKEE (reference sequence). The CDR3 totals 15 residues. As DNA, the CDR3 is TGTGCCAGCAGCCGCCAGGGGGGGGCCGGAGAGACCCAGTACTTC. It is translated as CASSRQGGAGETQYF.

The chain links TRBV24-1 to TRBJ2-3; 8 nucleotides align to TRBD1. Trimming removed 3 bases from V and 0 bases from J; junction bases left unmatched: 4. This CDR3 comprises 16 residues. The germline gives CDR1 KGHDR, CDR2 SFDVKD. The CDR3 sequence: CATSDGDRTSTDTQYF. CDR3 bases: TGTGCCACCAGTGATGGGGACAGGACTAGCACAGATACGCAGTATTTT.

The chain is built from TRBV7-9 and TRBJ2-5; D not certain. CDR1 and CDR2 from the germline V gene are SEHNR and FQNEAQ (reference sequence). V lost 0 bases, J lost 2 bases, and 10 bases lay in between. The CDR3 is made up of 15 amino acids. In DNA, the CDR3 is TGTGCCAGCAGCTTAGCCCCAGCCCAGCAAGAGACCCAGTACTTC. As protein: CASSLAPAQQETQYF.

The V gene is TRBV7-6, the J gene TRBJ1-5, with 7 bases lining up with TRBD1. Germline CDR1 is SGHVS and CDR2 is FNYEAQ. CDR3 length: 14 residues. The ends lost 0 bases at V and 4 bases at J; junction bases unmatched: 0. The CDR3 DNA reads TGTGCCAGCAGCTTAGCGGACAGGAATCAGCCCCAGCATTTT. Translation gives CASSLADRNQPQHF.

V is TRBV7-6 and J is TRBJ1-2; D not certain. Germline V gene sequence: CDR1 SGHVS, CDR2 FNYEAQ. The germline V and J ends were trimmed by 1 base and 0 bases, with 12 bases remaining between them. The CDR3 extends over 16 amino acids. CDR3 coding DNA: TGTGCCAGCAGCTTAGATTCAGGCCTCACTAACTATGGCTACACCTTC. Translation gives CASSLDSGLTNYGYTF.

The V gene is TRBV28, the J gene TRBJ1-4; possibly TRBD1 for D (6 bases). The germline V and J ends were trimmed by 5 bases and 8 bases, with 15 bases remaining between them. Germline assignment: CDR1 MDHEN and CDR2 SYDVKM. The CDR3 covers 14 residues. In DNA form, the CDR3 reads TGTGCCAGCAGTCCCCATGGCGGGGGCGAAAAACTGTTTTTT. Amino acids: CASSPHGGGEKLFF.

The chain's CDR3 is CASSRSGGTEAFF. The CDR3 DNA reads TGTGCCAGCAGCCGATCAGGGGGCACTGAAGCTTTCTTT. This chain uses TRBV7-2 with TRBJ1-1, with 7 bases aligning to TRBD1. Germline loops: CDR1 SGHTA, CDR2 FQGNSA. The CDR3 length is 13 residues. J lost 4 bases, V lost 5 bases, and 4 bases had no gene match.

The chain has TRBV24-1 and TRBJ1-3; D not certain. V was pared by 12 bases and J by 0 bases, with 11 bases between. This CDR3 has 13 amino acids. The germline V gene encodes CDR1 KGHDR and CDR2 SFDVKD. CDR3 region: CASAGGSGNTIYF. The CDR3 region has the DNA TGTGCCTCGGCGGGTGGCTCTGGAAACACCATATATTTT.

This chain uses TRBV25-1 with TRBJ2-7; a possible D gene is TRBD2 (6 bases). CDR1 is MGHDK, CDR2 SYGVNS, per germline. The V gene lost 1 base and the J gene lost 5 bases, with 15 bases spanning the gap. The CDR3 has 15 residues. The CDR3 here is CASSESGVLVHEQYF. CDR3 sequence (DNA): TGTGCCAGCAGTGAATCGGGGGTACTGGTCCACGAGCAGTACTTC.

The chain links TRBV9 to TRBJ2-1; TRBD2 matches 9 bases. Trimming took 1 base from V and 6 from J; bases not matched to a gene: 8. This CDR3 has 16 amino acids. Looked up from germline, CDR1 is SGDLS and CDR2 is YYNGEE. CDR3 amino acids: CASSVRGGALGNEQFF. The CDR3 DNA follows: TGTGCCAGCAGCGTACGCGGGGGGGCCCTCGGCAATGAGCAGTTCTTC. Together with reference TRBV9 and TRBJ2-1, the CDR3 gives the full variable domain: DSGVTQTPKHLITATGQRVTLRCSPRSGDLSVYWYQQSLDQGLQFLIQYYNGEERAKGNILERFSAQQFPDLHSELNLSSLELGDSALYFCASSVRGGALGNEQFFGPGTRLTVL.

The V and J genes are TRBV5-8 and TRBJ2-6, with D perhaps matching TRBD2 (6 bases). The CDR3 runs 17 residues. V lost 0 bases and J 3 bases, leaving 13 bases between the germline ends. Germline-derived CDR1 and CDR2 are SGHTS and YDEGEE. CDR3 sequence (DNA): TGTGCCAGCAGCTTGGCCCGGGGAGGTGGTGGGGCCAACGTCCTGACTTTC. Translation gives CASSLARGGGGANVLTF.

The V gene is TRBV3-1 (or the pseudogene TRBV3-2), the J gene TRBJ1-2, with D hard to call. This CDR3 region has 13 residues. Germline CDR1 LGHDT, CDR2 YNNKEL (reference sequence). V gave up 1 base and J gave up 6 bases, with 9 bases separating them. In nucleotides, the CDR3 is TGTGCCAGCAGCCAAGTTTCCGAAAATGGCTACACCTTC. It specifies CASSQVSENGYTF.

The chain combines TRBV24-1 with TRBJ1-2; 10 bases are a match to TRBD1. The germline CDR1 and CDR2 sequences are KGHDR and SFDVKD. The J segment lost 8 bases and the V segment lost 4 bases, leaving 6 bases of the junction unmatched. CDR3 length: 14 residues. The CDR3 nucleotides are TGTGCCACCAGTGAGGGGACAGGGGCAGGAGGCTACACCTTC. Translated, it gives CATSEGTGAGGYTF.

This chain joins TRBV28 and TRBJ1-2, with D possibly being TRBD1 (5 bases). This CDR3 has 13 amino acids. CDR1 is MDHEN and CDR2 is SYDVKM in the germline V gene. V was shortened by 6 bases and J by 6 bases, with 14 bases between the two germline ends. CDR3 residues: CASRAGTSDGYTF. As DNA, the CDR3 is TGTGCCAGCAGGGCCGGGACTTCTGATGGCTACACCTTC.

On this clone: The same CDR3 also results from other DNA sequences found in this sample. The chain carries TRBV18 and TRBJ1-1, with no clear D. There are 14 residues in the CDR3. Germline V gene sequence: CDR1 KGHSH, CDR2 LQKENI. The V gene lost 0 bases and the J gene lost 5 bases, with 10 bases spanning the gap. The CDR3 coding sequence is TGTGCCAGCTCACCACCGGCGACGAGGACTGAAGCTTTCTTT. Its translation: CASSPPATRTEAFF. Based on the CDR3 plus reference TRBV18 and TRBJ1-1, the full variable domain is NAGVMQNPRHLVRRRGQEARLRCSPMKGHSHVYWYRQLPEEGLKFMVYLQKENIIDESGMPKERFSAEFPKEGPSILRIQQVVRGDSAAYFCASSPPATRTEAFFGQGTRLTVV.

CDR3 region: CASRSGVNTGELFF. The CDR3, as DNA: TGTGCCAGCCGGTCGGGAGTGAACACCGGGGAGCTGTTTTTT. V is TRBV7-8 and J is TRBJ2-2, with D possibly being TRBD2 (6 bases). The germline CDR1 and CDR2 sequences are SGHVS and FQNEAQ. Trimming removed 8 bases from V and 1 base from J, with 11 bases in between. There are 14 residues in the CDR3.

This chain connects TRBV18 to TRBJ1-1; 8 nucleotides agree with TRBD1. Per the germline V gene, CDR1 is KGHSH and CDR2 is LQKENI. V dropped 3 bases and J dropped 1; count of bases not matched to a gene: 1. There are 14 residues in the CDR3. The CDR3 spells CASSPDRANTEAFF. The CDR3 DNA sequence: TGTGCCAGCTCACCGGACAGGGCGAACACTGAAGCTTTCTTT.

The rearrangement links TRBV6-5 to TRBJ2-5; TRBD1 is a possible D gene (6 bases). This CDR3 is built from 15 residues. CDR1 and CDR2 from the germline V gene are MNHEY and SVGAGI. The germline V and J ends were trimmed by 6 bases and 4 bases, with 18 bases remaining between them. CDR3 in DNA: TGTGCCAGCAGCCATTGGGGACACTCCTTAGAGACCCAGTACTTC. Translated, it gives CASSHWGHSLETQYF.